Shown below are 29 T cell receptor beta chains from a single sample sequenced in a study of beta chain features in type 1 diabetes. Whole-study results and caveats: TCRB CDR3s were moderately but significantly shorter in Type 1 diabetes patients in all four CD4+ subsets.

Their antigen targets remain unknown. The entirety of the isolated RNA underwent reverse transcription, so expressed TCRB transcripts were sequenced. Sequencing was performed with immunoSEQ multiplex PCR; in TCRdb, only in-frame clones are kept and a portion is missing. The table shows around 180,000 clones, with 7.5% to 8.5% occurring only once. Sequencing used central memory CD4+ T cells from blood. These receptors originate from a man between 18 and 29 years old with type 1 diabetes.

The genes are TRBV19 and TRBJ2-1, with TRBD2 matching over 7 bases. Germline V lookup: CDR1 LNHDA, CDR2 SQIVND (reference sequence). The CDR3 loop spans 17 amino acids. Trimming at V came to 3 bases and at J to 1 base, leaving 9 bases not matched to a gene. The CDR3 region has the DNA TGTGCCAGTAGTATTGGTTCGCGCGGGAGTTCCTACAATGAGCAGTTCTTC. This translates into CASSIGSRGSSYNEQFF.

This clone turned up a few times. This chain connects TRBV5-4 to TRBJ2-3; tentative D call: TRBD1 (6 bases). Trimming removed 4 bases at V and 5 bases at J, with 20 bases between. The CDR3 is 16 residues long. Germline assignment: CDR1 SGHNT and CDR2 YYREEE (reference sequence). CDR3: CASSADRPSSGDTQYF. CDR3 in DNA: TGTGCCAGCAGCGCGGACAGACCGTCCTCGGGAGATACGCAGTATTTT.

This clone has just a few counts. The chain uses TRBV7-9 and TRBJ2-7, with 11 bases identical to TRBD2. The ends lost 4 bases at V and 2 bases at J; junction bases unmatched: 4. The CDR3 sequence is 15 residues long. Germline CDR1 and CDR2: SEHNR and FQNEAQ (reference sequence). The CDR3 DNA follows: TGTGCCAGCAGCTCCGGGACTAGCGGTACCTACGAGCAGTACTTC. Translating gives CASSSGTSGTYEQYF.

The chain has TRBV4-2 and TRBJ1-3; D gene unclear. V shed 1 base and J shed 0 bases, with 7 bases lying between them. The germline CDR1 and CDR2 sequences are LGHNA and YNFKEQ. The CDR3 length is 15 residues. The CDR3 protein is CASSQVQLSGNTIYF. As DNA, the CDR3 is TGTGCCAGCAGCCAAGTCCAACTCTCTGGAAACACCATATATTTT.

This clone was seen more than once but under ten times. This sequence joins TRBV9 and TRBJ1-1, with D uncertain. V lost 7 bases, J lost 4 bases, and 14 bases lay in between. Germline assignment: CDR1 SGDLS and CDR2 YYNGEE. The length of the CDR3 is 13 residues. This CDR3 reads CASGGGPSTEAFF. The CDR3 DNA reads TGTGCCAGCGGTGGAGGGCCCAGCACTGAAGCTTTCTTT.

The V call is TRBV28, the J call TRBJ1-2; D may be TRBD1 (5 bases). This CDR3 has 15 amino acids. Trimming removed 2 bases at V and 7 bases at J, with 17 bases between. Looked up from germline, CDR1 is MDHEN and CDR2 is SYDVKM. The CDR3 region is CASSLQGGFLRGYTF. For the CDR3, the DNA is TGTGCCAGCAGTTTACAGGGAGGTTTTCTACGTGGCTACACCTTC.

The V call is TRBV7-9, the J call TRBJ1-2; the D is unclear. The ends were cut back, 1 base at V and 2 bases at J, with 14 bases in the middle. The CDR3 length is 16 residues. In germline, CDR1 is SEHNR, CDR2 FQNEAQ (reference sequence). This CDR3 is CASSLGGGLANYGYTF. The CDR3 bases are TGTGCCAGCAGCTTAGGAGGTGGCTTAGCGAACTATGGCTACACCTTC. Combining the CDR3 with reference TRBV7-9 and TRBJ1-2 gives the whole variable domain DTGVSQNPRHKITKRGQNVTFRCDPISEHNRLYWYRQTLGQGPEFLTYFQNEAQLEKSRLLSDRFSAERPKGSFSTLEIQRTEQGDSAMYLCASSLGGGLANYGYTFGSGTRLTVV.

The table lists this clone with a few counts. The V call is TRBV5-1, the J call TRBJ2-7; D might be TRBD2 (5 bases). The germline V gene has CDR1 SGHRS and CDR2 YFSETQ. The CDR3 runs to 13 residues. The V end was cut by 3 bases, the J end by 3 bases, with 10 bases between. In nucleotides, the CDR3 is TGCGCCAGCAGCTCGGAGGCGTACTACGAGCAGTACTTC. Its translation is CASSSEAYYEQYF.

This clone occurred a few times. The chain employs TRBV30 and TRBJ1-6; D is ambiguous. The CDR3 extends over 12 amino acids. The germline V gene encodes CDR1 GTSNPN and CDR2 SVGIG (reference sequence). Here the CDR3 reads CASGRTNSPLHF. The CDR3, as DNA: TGTGCTTCTGGCAGAACGAATTCACCCCTCCACTTT.

The chain carries TRBV5-1 and TRBJ2-2; 7 bases fit TRBD1. V lost 0 bases, J lost 4 bases, and 6 bases stayed unmatched. The CDR3 length is 16 residues. Germline V gene sequence: CDR1 SGHRS, CDR2 YFSETQ. The CDR3 spells CASSLAEGASTGELFF. CDR3 DNA sequence: TGCGCCAGCAGCTTGGCAGAGGGGGCGAGCACCGGGGAGCTGTTTTTT.

This clone came up a few times. This rearrangement joins TRBV5-1 to TRBJ1-2, with D unresolved. CDR3 length equals 14 residues. The germline V and J ends were trimmed by 4 bases and 8 bases, with 18 bases remaining between them. Looked up from germline, CDR1 is SGHRS and CDR2 is YFSETQ. The DNA of the CDR3 is TGCGCCAGCAGCCCGGAGGGCTTAGACGGGGGCTACACCTTC. Residues: CASSPEGLDGGYTF.

This clone showed up many times. The chain employs TRBV9 and TRBJ2-2, with 13 bases identical to TRBD2. CDR3 length: 17 residues. Germline trimming cut 3 bases from V and 3 bases from J; bases unmatched to any gene: 5. The germline gives CDR1 SGDLS, CDR2 YYNGEE. The CDR3 region has the DNA TGTGCCAGCAGCGGGACTAGCGGGAGTATATACACCGGGGAGCTGTTTTTT. Amino acids: CASSGTSGSIYTGELFF.

The sample holds a few counts of this clone. This chain links TRBV14 with TRBJ1-4; D unresolved. Germline V gene data show CDR1 as SGHDN and CDR2 as FVKESK. There are 15 residues in the CDR3. Trimming removed 0 bases from V and 5 bases from J, with 10 bases in between. CDR3: CASSQERAWNEKLFF. CDR3 coding DNA: TGTGCCAGCAGCCAAGAGCGCGCGTGGAATGAAAAACTGTTTTTT.

This clone appeared a few times. V and J are TRBV19 and TRBJ1-4; maybe TRBD1 (6 bases). CDR1 is LNHDA and CDR2 is SQIVND in the germline V gene (reference sequence). V gave up 4 bases and J gave up 7 bases, with 10 bases separating them. This CDR3 comprises 13 residues. CDR3 protein: CASSTGASEKLFF. The CDR3 nucleotides are TGTGCCAGTAGTACAGGGGCGTCTGAAAAACTGTTTTTT.

Here the CDR3 DNA reads TGTGCCATCACCTCCGGGACAGATCCCTACGAGCAGTACTTC. Protein: CAITSGTDPYEQYF. This rearrangement joins TRBV10-3 to TRBJ2-7; 7 bases line up with TRBD1. V shed 7 bases and J 2 bases; nucleotides not matched to a gene: 8. CDR1 and CDR2 (germline): ENHRY, SYGVKD. This CDR3 is 14 amino acids long.

The chain uses TRBV2 and TRBJ2-7; 9 nucleotides align to TRBD1. This CDR3 has 12 amino acids. CDR1 is SNHLY and CDR2 is FYNNEI in the germline V gene. V dropped 5 bases and J dropped 7; count of bases not matched to a gene: 3. CDR3 protein: CASSFGQGEQYF. CDR3 DNA: TGTGCCAGCAGTTTTGGACAGGGGGAGCAGTACTTC.

This chain joins TRBV6-5 and TRBJ2-5; the match to TRBD1 covers 8 bases. Trimming removed 6 bases from V and 5 bases from J; junction bases left unmatched: 8. This CDR3 contains 14 residues. Germline lookup yields CDR1 MNHEY and CDR2 SVGAGI. DNA of the CDR3: TGTGCCAGCAGCCCCGGGACAGGAGAGGAGACCCAGTACTTC. Translated: CASSPGTGEETQYF.

This chain joins TRBV28 and TRBJ2-1, with D maybe TRBD2 (6 bases). In germline, CDR1 is MDHEN, CDR2 SYDVKM. Trimming stripped 5 bases from V and 3 bases from J, with 8 bases between. The CDR3 runs to 13 residues. In DNA, the CDR3 is TGTGCCAGCAGTCCGGGACTCTACAATGAGCAGTTCTTC. This translates into CASSPGLYNEQFF. Full variable domain (outside the CDR3, taken from reference TRBV28 and TRBJ2-1): DVKVTQSSRYLVKRTGEKVFLECVQDMDHENMFWYRQDPGLGLRLIYFSYDVKMKEKGDIPEGYSVSREKKERFSLILESASTNQTSMYLCASSPGLYNEQFFGPGTRLTVL.

The chain carries TRBV5-1 and TRBJ2-5; 7 bases fit TRBD2. CDR1 and CDR2 (germline): SGHRS, YFSETQ. Trimming cost V 0 bases and J 3 bases; bases outside gene matches: 5. The CDR3 loop spans 15 amino acids. Here the CDR3 DNA reads TGCGCCAGCAGCTTGGCCGGGACTACGGAAGAGACCCAGTACTTC. It codes for CASSLAGTTEETQYF.

The table lists this clone with a few counts. Other nucleotide sequences from this sample produce the same CDR3. The chain combines TRBV7-2 with TRBJ1-2, with 9 bases aligning to TRBD1. Germline V gene lookup returns CDR1 SGHTA and CDR2 FQGNSA. The junction had 4 bases not matched to a gene; V was cut back by 4 bases and J by 7 bases. CDR3 length: 13 amino acids. In nucleotides, the CDR3 is TGTGCCAGCAGCTCGGGACAGGGCCTTGGCTACACCTTC. Translating gives CASSSGQGLGYTF.

The chain joins TRBV5-1 to TRBJ2-7, with D maybe TRBD2 (5 bases). Germline loops: CDR1 SGHRS, CDR2 YFSETQ. Between the trimmed V and J ends, which lost 2 bases and 2 bases, there was a span of 20 bases. CDR3 length: 17 residues. DNA for the CDR3: TGCGCCAGCAGCTTAGAGTCTACAGCGGACGACGCCTACGAGCAGTACTTC. Translation gives CASSLESTADDAYEQYF.

The table lists this clone with a few counts. This chain uses TRBV10-1 with TRBJ2-7, with D uncertain. Germline values: CDR1 WNHNN, CDR2 SYGVQD (reference sequence). With 2 bases removed from V and 6 bases from J, the gap between germline ends came to 11 bases. This CDR3 comprises 13 residues. CDR3 loop: CASSEILASEQYF. CDR3 bases: TGCGCCAGCAGTGAGATTCTGGCTTCCGAGCAGTACTTC.

This clone was found a few times. The rearrangement links TRBV19 to TRBJ2-1, with 10 bases lining up with TRBD1. The CDR3 is 14 amino acids. J gave up 9 bases and V 5 bases, and 7 bases lay outside the gene matches. CDR1 is LNHDA and CDR2 is SQIVND in the germline V gene (reference sequence). The CDR3 here is CASSEGQGSGEQFF. In DNA form, the CDR3 reads TGTGCCAGTAGTGAGGGACAGGGGAGTGGTGAGCAGTTCTTC.

V gene TRBV4-3 combines with J gene TRBJ1-5, with 9 nucleotides matching TRBD1. This CDR3 contains 14 residues. The junction had 4 bases not matched to a gene; V was cut back by 5 bases and J by 5 bases. Per the germline V gene, CDR1 is LGHNA and CDR2 is YSLEER. The CDR3 DNA reads TGCGCCAGCAGCACCCGACAGGGGGATCAGCCCCAGCATTTT. Its translation is CASSTRQGDQPQHF.

This clone turned up a few times. The chain carries TRBV30 and TRBJ1-1; weak D call: TRBD1 (5 bases). The germline V and J ends were trimmed by 2 bases and 4 bases, with 11 bases remaining between them. The CDR3 spans 13 residues. Germline-derived CDR1 and CDR2 are GTSNPN and SVGIG (reference sequence). The CDR3, as DNA: TGTGCCTGGAGTTTGCAGGGCAGCACTGAAGCTTTCTTT. This sequence encodes CAWSLQGSTEAFF.

This clone was seen only a few times. The chain uses TRBV28 and TRBJ2-5, with a tentative D call TRBD2 (5 bases). V shed 7 bases and J shed 6 bases, with 15 bases lying between them. The CDR3 sequence is 13 residues long. Germline V gene sequence: CDR1 MDHEN, CDR2 SYDVKM. CDR3 amino acids: CASTTPGLKTQYF. For the CDR3, the DNA is TGTGCCAGCACCACCCCGGGGTTGAAGACCCAGTACTTC.

This clone turned up a few times. V and J are TRBV5-1 and TRBJ2-7, with D possibly being TRBD2 (5 bases). The CDR3 consists of 19 residues. The germline V gene has CDR1 SGHRS and CDR2 YFSETQ. V was pared by 2 bases and J by 1 base, with 25 bases between. The CDR3 nucleotides read TGCGCCAGCAGCTTTATAGCCCACGGTTCCCGGCGGGTTTCCTACGAGCAGTACTTC. Protein product: CASSFIAHGSRRVSYEQYF.

The chain recombines TRBV9 with TRBJ2-3; 7 nucleotides agree with TRBD2. CDR1 SGDLS and CDR2 YYNGEE come from the germline V gene. CDR3 length: 16 residues. The ends lost 0 bases at V and 9 bases at J; junction bases unmatched: 13. For the CDR3, the DNA is TGTGCCAGCAGCGTAGGGGCTGAGCGGGGAAGTGTAACGCAGTATTTT. It translates to CASSVGAERGSVTQYF.

The table lists this clone with many counts. V and J are TRBV19 and TRBJ2-1; TRBD2 matches 10 bases. Germline CDR1 LNHDA, CDR2 SQIVND (reference sequence). The trim removed 0 bases at V and 5 bases at J, leaving 7 bases unmatched. This CDR3 spans 17 amino acids. Here the CDR3 DNA reads TGTGCCAGTAGTATAGATCGCCTAGCGGGAGTCCACAATGAGCAGTTCTTC. Amino acid sequence: CASSIDRLAGVHNEQFF.